This T cell receptor (beta chain) stems from a study of T cell responses to AZD1222 COVID-19 vaccine. Regarding the study as a whole: Vaccination with two AZD1222 doses was followed by a rise in Spike-specific TCR breadth and depth. Epitopes outside B.1.351 and B.1.1.7 mutated regions reportedly drew nearly half of spike TCRs. In all cases, repertoires were sampled only after the peak T cell response. Dominant at 160-218 and 743-854, vaccine-associated CD4 TCRs also spanned spike.

Libraries were prepared by immunoSEQ multiplex PCR; TCRdb keeps only in-frame clonotypes and omits some of them. This table has roughly 25,000 clones, around 86% appearing once. As concerns this clone: Its specificity is not known.

The CDR3 consists of 14 residues. Germline V gene data show CDR1 as SGHDN and CDR2 as FVKESK. J was trimmed by 7 bases and V by 3 bases; bases with no gene match: 6. The chain has TRBV14 and TRBJ2-3; 8 nucleotides align to TRBD1. The TCR sequence derives from an adult who received the AZD1222 COVID-19 vaccine. The material sequenced was peripheral blood, taken 28 days after the second AZD1222 dose. The CDR3 nucleotides are TGTGCCAGCAGCCACCCCCAGGGGGCAAATACGCAGTATTTT. Protein product: CASSHPQGANTQYF.